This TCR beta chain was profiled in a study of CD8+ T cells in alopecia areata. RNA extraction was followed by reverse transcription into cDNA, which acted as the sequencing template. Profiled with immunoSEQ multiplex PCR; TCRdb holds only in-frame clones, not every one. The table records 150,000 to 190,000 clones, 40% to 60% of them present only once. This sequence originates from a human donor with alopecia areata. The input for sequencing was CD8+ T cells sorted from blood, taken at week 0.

The CDR3 here is CASSLGGTPGNEQFF. CDR3 DNA: TGCGCCAGCAGCTTGGGTGGTACACCTGGCAATGAGCAGTTCTTC. The chain recombines TRBV5-1 with TRBJ2-1, with D unresolved. CDR3 length: 15 residues. Germline V gene data show CDR1 as SGHRS and CDR2 as YFSETQ. The V end lost 0 bases, the J end lost 6 bases, and 13 bases lay between the germline ends.